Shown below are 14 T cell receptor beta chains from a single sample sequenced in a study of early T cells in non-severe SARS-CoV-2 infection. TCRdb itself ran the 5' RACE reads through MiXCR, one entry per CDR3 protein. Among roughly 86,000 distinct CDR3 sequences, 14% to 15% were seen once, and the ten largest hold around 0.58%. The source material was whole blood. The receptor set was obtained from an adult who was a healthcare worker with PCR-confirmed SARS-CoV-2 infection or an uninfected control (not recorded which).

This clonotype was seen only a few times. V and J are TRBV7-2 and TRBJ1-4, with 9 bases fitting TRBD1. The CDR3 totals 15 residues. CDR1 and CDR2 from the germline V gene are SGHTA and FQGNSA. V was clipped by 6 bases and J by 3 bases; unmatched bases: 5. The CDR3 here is CASSTGGLANEKLFF. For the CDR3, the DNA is TGTGCCAGCAGTACAGGGGGCTTGGCTAATGAAAAACTGTTTTTT.

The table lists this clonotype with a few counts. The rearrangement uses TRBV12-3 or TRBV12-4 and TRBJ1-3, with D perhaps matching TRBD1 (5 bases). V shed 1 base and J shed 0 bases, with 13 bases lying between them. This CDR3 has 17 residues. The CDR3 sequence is CASSLVHVRVSGNTIYF. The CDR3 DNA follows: TGTGCCAGCAGTTTAGTACACGTCAGGGTCTCTGGAAACACCATATATTTT.

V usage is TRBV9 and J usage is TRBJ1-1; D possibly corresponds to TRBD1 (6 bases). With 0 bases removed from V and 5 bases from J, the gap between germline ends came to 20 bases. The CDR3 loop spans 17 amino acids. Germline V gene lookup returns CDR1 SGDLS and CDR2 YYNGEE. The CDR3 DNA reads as TGTGCCAGCAGCGTAGAGCCGGGGGGCTCACGGGGTACTGAAGCTTTCTTT. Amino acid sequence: CASSVEPGGSRGTEAFF.

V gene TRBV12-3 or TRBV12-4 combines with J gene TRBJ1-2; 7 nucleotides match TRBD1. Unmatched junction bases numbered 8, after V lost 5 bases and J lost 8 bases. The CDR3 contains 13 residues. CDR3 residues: CASSTRPTGGYTF. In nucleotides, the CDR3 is TGTGCCAGCAGTACCCGACCGACAGGGGGCTACACCTTC.

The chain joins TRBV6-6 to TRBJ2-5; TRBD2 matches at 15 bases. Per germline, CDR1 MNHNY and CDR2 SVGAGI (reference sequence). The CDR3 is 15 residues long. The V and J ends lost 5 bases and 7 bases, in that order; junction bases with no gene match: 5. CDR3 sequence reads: CASSRTSGGAGTQYF. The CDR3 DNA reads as TGTGCCAGCAGTCGGACTAGCGGGGGGGCCGGGACCCAGTACTTC.

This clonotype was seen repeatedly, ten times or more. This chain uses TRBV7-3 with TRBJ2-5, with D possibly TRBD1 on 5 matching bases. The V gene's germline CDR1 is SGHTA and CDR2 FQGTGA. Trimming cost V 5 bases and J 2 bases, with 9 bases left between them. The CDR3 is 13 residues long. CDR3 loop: CASSPGAQETQYF. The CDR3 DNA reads TGTGCCAGCAGCCCTGGGGCTCAAGAGACCCAGTACTTC.

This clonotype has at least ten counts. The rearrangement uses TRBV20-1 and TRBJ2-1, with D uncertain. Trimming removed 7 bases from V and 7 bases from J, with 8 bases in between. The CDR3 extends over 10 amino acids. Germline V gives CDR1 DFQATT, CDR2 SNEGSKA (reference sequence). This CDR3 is CSVRENEQFF. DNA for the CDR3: TGCAGTGTCAGAGAAAATGAGCAGTTCTTC.

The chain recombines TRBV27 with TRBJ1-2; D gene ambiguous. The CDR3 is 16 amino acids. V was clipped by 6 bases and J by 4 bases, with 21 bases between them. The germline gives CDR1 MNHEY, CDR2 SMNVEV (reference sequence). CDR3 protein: CASRTDVGKDGYGYTF. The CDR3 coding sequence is TGTGCCAGCAGAACGGACGTCGGGAAAGATGGCTATGGCTACACCTTC.

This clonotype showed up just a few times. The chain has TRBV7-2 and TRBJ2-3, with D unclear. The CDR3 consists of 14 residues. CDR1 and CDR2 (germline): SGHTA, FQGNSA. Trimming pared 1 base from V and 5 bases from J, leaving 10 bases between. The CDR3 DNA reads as TGTGCCAGCAGCTTAGTTCCGACGGGAGATACGCAGTATTTT. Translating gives CASSLVPTGDTQYF.

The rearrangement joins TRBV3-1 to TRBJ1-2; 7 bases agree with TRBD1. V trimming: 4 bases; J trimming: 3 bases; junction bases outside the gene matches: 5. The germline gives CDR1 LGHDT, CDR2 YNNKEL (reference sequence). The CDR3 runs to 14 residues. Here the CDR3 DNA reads TGTGCCAGCAGCCTCTTCCAGGGGGACTATGGCTACACCTTC. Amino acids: CASSLFQGDYGYTF. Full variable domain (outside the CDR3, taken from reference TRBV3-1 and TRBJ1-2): DTAVSQTPKYLVTQMGNDKSIKCEQNLGHDTMYWYKQDSKKFLKIMFSYNNKELIINETVPNRFSPKSPDKAHLNLHINSLELGDSAVYFCASSLFQGDYGYTFGSGTRLTVV.

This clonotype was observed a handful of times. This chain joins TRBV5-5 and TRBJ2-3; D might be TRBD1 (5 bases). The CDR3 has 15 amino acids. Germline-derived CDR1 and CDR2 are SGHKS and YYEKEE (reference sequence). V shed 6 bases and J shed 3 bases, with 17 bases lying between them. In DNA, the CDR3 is TGTGCCAGCACCTACATTGGGGCTAGAACAGATACGCAGTATTTT. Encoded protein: CASTYIGARTDTQYF.

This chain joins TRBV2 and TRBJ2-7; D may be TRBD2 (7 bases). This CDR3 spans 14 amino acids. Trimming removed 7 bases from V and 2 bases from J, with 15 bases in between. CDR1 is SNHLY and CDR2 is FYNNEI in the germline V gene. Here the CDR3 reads CASTEGGRTYEQYV. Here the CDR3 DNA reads TGTGCCAGCACCGAGGGGGGGAGGACCTACGAGCAGTACGTC.

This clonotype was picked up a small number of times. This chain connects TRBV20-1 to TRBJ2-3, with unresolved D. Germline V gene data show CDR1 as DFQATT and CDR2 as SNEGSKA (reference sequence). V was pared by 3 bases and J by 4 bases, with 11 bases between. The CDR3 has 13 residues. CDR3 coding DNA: TGCAGTGCTAGGGATAGTTGGGCAGATACGCAGTATTTT. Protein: CSARDSWADTQYF.

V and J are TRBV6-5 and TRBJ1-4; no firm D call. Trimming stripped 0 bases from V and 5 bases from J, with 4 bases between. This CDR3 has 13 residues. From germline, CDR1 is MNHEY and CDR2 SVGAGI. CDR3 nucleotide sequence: TGTGCCAGCAGTTACTCGGGAAATGAAAAACTGTTTTTT. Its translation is CASSYSGNEKLFF.